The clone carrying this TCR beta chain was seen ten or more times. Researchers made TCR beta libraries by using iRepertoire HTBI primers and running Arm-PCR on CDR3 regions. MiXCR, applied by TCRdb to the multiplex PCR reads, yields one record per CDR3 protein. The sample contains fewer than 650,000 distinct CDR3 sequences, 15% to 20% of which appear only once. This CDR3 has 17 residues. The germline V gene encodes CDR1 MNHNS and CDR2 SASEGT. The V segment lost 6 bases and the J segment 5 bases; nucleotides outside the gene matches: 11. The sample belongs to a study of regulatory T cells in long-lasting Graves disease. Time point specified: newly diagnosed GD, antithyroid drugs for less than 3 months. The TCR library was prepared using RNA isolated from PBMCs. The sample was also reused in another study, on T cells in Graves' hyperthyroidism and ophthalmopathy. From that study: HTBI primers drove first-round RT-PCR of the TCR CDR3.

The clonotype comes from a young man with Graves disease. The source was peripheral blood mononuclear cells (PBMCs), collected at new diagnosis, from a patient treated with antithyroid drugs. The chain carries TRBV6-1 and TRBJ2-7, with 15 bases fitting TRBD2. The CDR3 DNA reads TGTGCCAGCAGACCCGTGGGGACTAGCGGGAGGATCAACGAGCAGTACTTC. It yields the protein CASRPVGTSGRINEQYF.